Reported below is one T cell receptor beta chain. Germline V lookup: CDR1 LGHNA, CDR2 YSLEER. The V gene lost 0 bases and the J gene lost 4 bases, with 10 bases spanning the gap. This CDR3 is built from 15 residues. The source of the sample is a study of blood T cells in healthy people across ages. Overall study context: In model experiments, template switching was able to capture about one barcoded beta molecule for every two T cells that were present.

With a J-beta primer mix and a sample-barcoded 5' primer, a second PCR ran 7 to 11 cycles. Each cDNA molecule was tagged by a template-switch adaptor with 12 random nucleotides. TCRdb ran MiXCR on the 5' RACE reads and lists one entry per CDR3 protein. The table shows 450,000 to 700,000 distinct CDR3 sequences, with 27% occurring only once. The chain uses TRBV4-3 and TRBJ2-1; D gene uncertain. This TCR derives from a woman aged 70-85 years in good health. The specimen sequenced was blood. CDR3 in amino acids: CASSQEITQYNEQFF. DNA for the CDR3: TGCGCCAGCAGCCAAGAGATCACCCAATACAATGAGCAGTTCTTC.